This T cell receptor beta chain was identified in a study of post-analysis software for immune sequencing data (dated by TCRdb to between 2015 and 2017). General notes on the study: Relapsing-remitting, secondary progressive and progressive-relapsing multiple sclerosis were recorded as disease courses, and subtype annotation was lacking for some patients. The multiple sclerosis patient repertoires were compared with about a dozen previously published healthy control repertoires from donors aged roughly 6 to 25 years. A subset of samples was prepared in parallel using single-end sample barcoding, then pooled and co-amplified after Illumina adapter ligation.

The CDR3, from cysteine to phenylalanine, totals 15 residues. This entry keeps only the CDR3 DNA: 45 bases, framed from base 1. The germline V gene provides CDR1 SNHLY and CDR2 FYNNEI. V lost 6 bases and J lost 4 bases; the stretch between them is 16 bases long. To demonstrate the VDJtools post-analysis software, TCR beta repertoires were profiled from the peripheral blood of roughly 12 young patients with multiple sclerosis. Multiple sclerosis patients were children and adolescents aged 6 to 15 years. As concerns this clonotype: Its cognate antigen has yet to be identified. Within one base of it there is no much larger clone, and no base qualities were kept.

The study at large found these results: Patients showed significantly higher frequencies than controls for five TRBV segments, among them TRBV5-6, TRBV5-1 and TRBV20-1. Multiple sclerosis patients had significantly lower normalized Chao1 diversity than controls, a result that suggests substantial peripheral T-cell clonal expansion. The multiple sclerosis patient group was slightly younger than the control group. Direct clustering with F measure showed strong co-clustering of samples prepared in the same batch, prompting a batch-effect correction.

The library was built by means of PCR. The instrument was an Illumina HiSeq 2500. To reduce PCR and sequencing biases, unique molecular identifiers were built into the TCR beta cDNA libraries. Per 1 to 10 million input T cells, 500,000 or so cDNA molecules were obtained, such that each molecule approximated one T cell. The same protocol used for the earlier healthy control dataset was applied to prepare and sequence the patient libraries. Within a given batch, samples were prepared together, multiplexed and sequenced on the same HiSeq lane. On the authors' methods: Raw barcoded reads were processed with MIGEC, and single-read molecular identifier groups were discarded before consensus assembly and CDR3 extraction. VDJtools was used for post-analysis of the clonotype tables, with diversity normalized by down-sampling every dataset to the smallest sample size. Repertoire overlap clustering matched CDR3 amino acid but not nucleotide sequences to correct batch-related cross-sample contamination. TCRdb reanalyzed the raw reads on its own, using fastp at Q25 for trimming and MiXCR for clone calling, and kept in-frame beta chains. All rows with the same CDR3 protein become a single entry with the most common DNA and genes. The V and J calls come from TCRdb's annotation, not from the publication. The sample table lists about 810,000 distinct CDR3 sequences, approximately 53% of them with a count of one. The ten largest clones add up to about 4.8% of the sample.

The rearrangement joined TRBV2 to TRBJ2-4; the D gene is perhaps TRBD1, on 5 matching bases. Material: blood. The receptor comes from a girl aged 5-17 years with multiple sclerosis. The CDR3 sequence is CASSYPRAGKNIQYF. In nucleotide form, the sequence is TGTGCCAGCAGCTATCCCCGGGCAGGGAAAAACATTCAGTACTTC.